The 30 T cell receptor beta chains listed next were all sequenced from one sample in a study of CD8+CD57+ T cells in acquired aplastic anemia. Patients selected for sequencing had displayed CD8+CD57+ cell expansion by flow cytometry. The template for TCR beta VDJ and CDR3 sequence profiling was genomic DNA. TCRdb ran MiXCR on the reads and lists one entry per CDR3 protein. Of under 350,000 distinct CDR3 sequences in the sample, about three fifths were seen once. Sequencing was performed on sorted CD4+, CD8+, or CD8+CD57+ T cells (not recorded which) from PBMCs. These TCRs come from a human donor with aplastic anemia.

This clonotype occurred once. The CDR3 nucleotides read TGTGCCAGCAGCTCGAAGGGAAACTATGGCTACACCTTC. It yields the protein CASSSKGNYGYTF. V and J are TRBV7-8 and TRBJ1-2; D not certain. This CDR3 has 13 residues. The germline V gene encodes CDR1 SGHVS and CDR2 FQNEAQ. Between the trimmed V and J ends, which lost 4 bases and 2 bases, there was a span of 8 bases. Looking up the rest from reference TRBV7-8 and TRBJ1-2 gives the full variable domain: GAGVSQSPRYKVAKRGQDVALRCDPISGHVSLFWYQQALGQGPEFLTYFQNEAQLDKSGLPSDRFFAERPEGSVSTLKIQRTQQEDSAVYLCASSSKGNYGYTFGSGTRLTVV.

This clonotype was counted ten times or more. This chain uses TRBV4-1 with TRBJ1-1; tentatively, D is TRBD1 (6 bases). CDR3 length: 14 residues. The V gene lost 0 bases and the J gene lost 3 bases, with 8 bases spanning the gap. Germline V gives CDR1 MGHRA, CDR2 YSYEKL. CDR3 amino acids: CASSQDTGHTEAFF. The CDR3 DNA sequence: TGCGCCAGCAGCCAAGACACAGGGCACACTGAAGCTTTCTTT.

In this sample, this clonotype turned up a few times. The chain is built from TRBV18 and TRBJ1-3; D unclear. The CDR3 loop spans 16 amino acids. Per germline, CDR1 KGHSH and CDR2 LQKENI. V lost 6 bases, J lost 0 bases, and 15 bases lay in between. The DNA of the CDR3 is TGTGCCAGCTCGCGGATCGACCCAAGCTCTGGAAACACCATATATTTT. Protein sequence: CASSRIDPSSGNTIYF. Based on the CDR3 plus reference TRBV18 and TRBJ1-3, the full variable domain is NAGVMQNPRHLVRRRGQEARLRCSPMKGHSHVYWYRQLPEEGLKFMVYLQKENIIDESGMPKERFSAEFPKEGPSILRIQQVVRGDSAAYFCASSRIDPSSGNTIYFGEGSWLTVV.

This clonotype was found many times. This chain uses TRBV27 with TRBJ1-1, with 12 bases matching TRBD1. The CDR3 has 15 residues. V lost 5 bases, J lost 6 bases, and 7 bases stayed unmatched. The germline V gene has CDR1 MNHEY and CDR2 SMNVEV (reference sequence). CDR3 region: CASSPGTGGRAEAFF. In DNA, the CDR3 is TGTGCCAGCAGTCCCGGGACAGGGGGCAGGGCTGAAGCTTTCTTT.

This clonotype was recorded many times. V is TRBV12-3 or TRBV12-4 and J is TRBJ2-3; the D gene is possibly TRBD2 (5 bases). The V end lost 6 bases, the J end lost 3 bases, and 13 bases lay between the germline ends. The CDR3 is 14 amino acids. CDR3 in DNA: TGTGCCAGCAGGGCCGGGGTGGGAACAGATACGCAGTATTTT. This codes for CASRAGVGTDTQYF.

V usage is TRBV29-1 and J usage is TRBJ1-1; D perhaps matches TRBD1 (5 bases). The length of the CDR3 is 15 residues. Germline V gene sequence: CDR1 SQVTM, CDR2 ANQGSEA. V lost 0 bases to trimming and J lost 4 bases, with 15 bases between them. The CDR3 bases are TGCAGCGTTGAAGATCGTAGAGGAAGGGGCACTGAAGCTTTCTTT. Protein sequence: CSVEDRRGRGTEAFF.

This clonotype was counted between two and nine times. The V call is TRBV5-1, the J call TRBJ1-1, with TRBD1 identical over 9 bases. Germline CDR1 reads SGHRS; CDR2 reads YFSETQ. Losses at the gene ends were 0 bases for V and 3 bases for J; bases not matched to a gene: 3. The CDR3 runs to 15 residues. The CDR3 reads CASSLAGTGYTEAFF. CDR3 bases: TGCGCCAGCAGCTTGGCCGGGACAGGGTACACTGAAGCTTTCTTT.

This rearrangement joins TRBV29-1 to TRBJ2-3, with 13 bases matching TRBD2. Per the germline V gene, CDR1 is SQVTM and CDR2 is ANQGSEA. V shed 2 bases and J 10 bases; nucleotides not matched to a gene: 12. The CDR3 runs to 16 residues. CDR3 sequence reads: CSVERLAGGRELSQYF. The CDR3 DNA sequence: TGCAGCGTTGAACGACTAGCGGGGGGCCGGGAGTTGTCGCAGTATTTT.

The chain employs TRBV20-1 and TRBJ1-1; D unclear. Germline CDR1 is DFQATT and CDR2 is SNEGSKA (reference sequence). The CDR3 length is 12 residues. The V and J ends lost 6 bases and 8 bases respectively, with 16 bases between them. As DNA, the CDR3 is TGCAGTGCCTCGACAATTCCCACCGAAGCTTTCTTT. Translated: CSASTIPTEAFF.

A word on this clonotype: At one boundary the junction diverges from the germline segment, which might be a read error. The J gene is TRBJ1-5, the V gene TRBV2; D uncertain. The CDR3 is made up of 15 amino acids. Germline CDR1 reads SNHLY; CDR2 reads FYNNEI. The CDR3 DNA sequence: TGTGCCAGCAGTGAAGGCAGCTATAGCTATCAGCCCCAGCATTTT. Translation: CASSEGSYSYQPQHF.

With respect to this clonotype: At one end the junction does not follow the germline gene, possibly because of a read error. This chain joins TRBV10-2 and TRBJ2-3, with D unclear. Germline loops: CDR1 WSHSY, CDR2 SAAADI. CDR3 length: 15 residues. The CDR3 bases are TGCGCCATCAGTGAGTCCTCGGGTGGGGCAGATACGCAGTATTTT. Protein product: CAISESSGGADTQYF.

CDR3 sequence (DNA): TGTGCCAGCGTACAGGATGGGTCCTACGAGCAGTACTTC. This sequence encodes CASVQDGSYEQYF. The V call is TRBV12-3 or TRBV12-4, the J call TRBJ2-7, with D possibly being TRBD1 (5 bases). This CDR3 comprises 13 residues. Trimming took off 8 bases at V and 1 base at J, with 12 bases between the two ends.

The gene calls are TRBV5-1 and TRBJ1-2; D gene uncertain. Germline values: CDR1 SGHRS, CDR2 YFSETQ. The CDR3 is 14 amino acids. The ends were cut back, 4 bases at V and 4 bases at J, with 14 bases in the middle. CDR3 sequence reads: CASSPDGRSYGYTF. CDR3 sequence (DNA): TGCGCCAGCAGCCCAGACGGACGGTCCTATGGCTACACCTTC.

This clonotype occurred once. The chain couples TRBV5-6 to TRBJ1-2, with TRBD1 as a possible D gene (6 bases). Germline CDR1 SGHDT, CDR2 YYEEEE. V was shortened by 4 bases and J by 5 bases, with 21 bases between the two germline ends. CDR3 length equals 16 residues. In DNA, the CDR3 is TGTGCCAGCAGCACGGACGTTCAGGGGATTGTGTATGGCTACACCTTC. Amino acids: CASSTDVQGIVYGYTF.

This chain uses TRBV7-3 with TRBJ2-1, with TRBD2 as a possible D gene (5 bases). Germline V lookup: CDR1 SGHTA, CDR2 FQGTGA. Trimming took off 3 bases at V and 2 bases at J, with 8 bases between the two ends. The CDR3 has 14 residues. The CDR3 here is CASSFRGTYNEQFF. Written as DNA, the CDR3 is TGTGCCAGCAGCTTTCGGGGTACCTACAATGAGCAGTTCTTC.

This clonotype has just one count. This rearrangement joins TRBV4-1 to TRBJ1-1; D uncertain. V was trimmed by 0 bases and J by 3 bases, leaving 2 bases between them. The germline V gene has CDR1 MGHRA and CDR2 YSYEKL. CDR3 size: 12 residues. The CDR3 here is CASSQDHTEAFF. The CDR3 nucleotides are TGCGCCAGCAGCCAAGATCACACTGAAGCTTTCTTT.

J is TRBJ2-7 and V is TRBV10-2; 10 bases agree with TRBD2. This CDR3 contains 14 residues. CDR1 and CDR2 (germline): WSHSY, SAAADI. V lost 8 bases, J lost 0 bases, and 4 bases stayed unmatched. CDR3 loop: CASGLAEVSYEQYF. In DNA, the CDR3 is TGCGCCAGCGGACTAGCGGAGGTCTCCTACGAGCAGTACTTC.

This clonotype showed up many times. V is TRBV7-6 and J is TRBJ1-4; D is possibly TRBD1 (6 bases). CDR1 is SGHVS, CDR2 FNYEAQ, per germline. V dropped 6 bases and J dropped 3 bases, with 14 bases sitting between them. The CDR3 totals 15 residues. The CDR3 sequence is CASRPLQGSNEKLFF. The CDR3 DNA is TGTGCCAGCAGACCACTACAGGGTTCTAATGAAAAACTGTTTTTT.

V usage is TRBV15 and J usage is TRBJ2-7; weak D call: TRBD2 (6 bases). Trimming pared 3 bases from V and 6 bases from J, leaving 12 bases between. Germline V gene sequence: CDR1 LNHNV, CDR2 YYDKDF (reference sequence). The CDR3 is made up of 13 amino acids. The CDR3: CATSSGGTSEQYF. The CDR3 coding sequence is TGTGCCACCAGCAGCGGCGGGACGAGCGAGCAGTACTTC.

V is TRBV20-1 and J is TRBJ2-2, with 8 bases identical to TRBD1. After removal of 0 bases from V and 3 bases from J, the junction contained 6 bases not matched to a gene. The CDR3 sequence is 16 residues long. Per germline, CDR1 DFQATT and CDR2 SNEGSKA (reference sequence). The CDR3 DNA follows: TGCAGTGCTAGAGACCAGGAGACAGGGGACACCGGGGAGCTGTTTTTT. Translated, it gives CSARDQETGDTGELFF.

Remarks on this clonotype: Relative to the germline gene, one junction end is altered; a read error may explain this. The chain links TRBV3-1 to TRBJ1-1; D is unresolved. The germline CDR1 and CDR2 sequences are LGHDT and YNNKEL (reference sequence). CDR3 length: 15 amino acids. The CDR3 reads CAGSQETGLNTEAFF. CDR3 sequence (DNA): TGTGCCGGCAGCCAAGAAACCGGGCTGAACACTGAAGCTTTCTTT.

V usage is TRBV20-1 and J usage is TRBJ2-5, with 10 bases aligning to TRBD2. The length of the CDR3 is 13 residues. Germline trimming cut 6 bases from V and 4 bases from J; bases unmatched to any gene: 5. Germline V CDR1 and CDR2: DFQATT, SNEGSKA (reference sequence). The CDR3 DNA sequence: TGCAGTGCCGTACTAGCGGGGACAGAGACCCAGTACTTC. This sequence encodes CSAVLAGTETQYF.

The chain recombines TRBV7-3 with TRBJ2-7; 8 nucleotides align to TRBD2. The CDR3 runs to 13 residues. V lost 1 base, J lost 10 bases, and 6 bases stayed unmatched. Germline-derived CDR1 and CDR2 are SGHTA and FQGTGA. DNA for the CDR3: TGTGCCAGCAGCTTAAACGGGGGGGCGGAACAGTACTTC. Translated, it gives CASSLNGGAEQYF.

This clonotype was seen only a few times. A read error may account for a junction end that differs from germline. The CDR3 loop is CANSAGQGKGELFF. Here the CDR3 DNA reads TGCGCCAACAGCGCCGGACAGGGGAAGGGGGAGCTGTTTTTT. This chain links TRBV5-1 with TRBJ2-2; the match to TRBD1 covers 9 bases. Germline V gene sequence: CDR1 SGHRS, CDR2 YFSETQ. This CDR3 spans 14 amino acids. Full variable domain (outside the CDR3, taken from reference TRBV5-1 and TRBJ2-2): KAGVTQTPRYLIKTRGQQVTLSCSPISGHRSVSWYQQTPGQGLQFLFEYFSETQRNKGNFPGRFSGRQFSNSRSEMNVSTLELGDSALYLCANSAGQGKGELFFGEGSRLTVL.

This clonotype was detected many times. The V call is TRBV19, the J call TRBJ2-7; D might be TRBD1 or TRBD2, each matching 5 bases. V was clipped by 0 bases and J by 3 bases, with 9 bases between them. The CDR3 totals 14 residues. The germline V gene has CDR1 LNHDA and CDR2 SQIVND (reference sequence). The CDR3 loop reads CASSIEGEGYEQYF. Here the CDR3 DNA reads TGTGCCAGTAGTATAGAGGGGGAAGGCTACGAGCAGTACTTC.

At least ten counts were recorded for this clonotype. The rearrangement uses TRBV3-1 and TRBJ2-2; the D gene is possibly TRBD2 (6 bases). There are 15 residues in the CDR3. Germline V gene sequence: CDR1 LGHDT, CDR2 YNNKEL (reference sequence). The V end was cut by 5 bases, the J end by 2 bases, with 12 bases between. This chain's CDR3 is CASSYGTGNTGELFF. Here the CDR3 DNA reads TGTGCCAGCAGCTACGGGACTGGCAACACCGGGGAGCTGTTTTTT.

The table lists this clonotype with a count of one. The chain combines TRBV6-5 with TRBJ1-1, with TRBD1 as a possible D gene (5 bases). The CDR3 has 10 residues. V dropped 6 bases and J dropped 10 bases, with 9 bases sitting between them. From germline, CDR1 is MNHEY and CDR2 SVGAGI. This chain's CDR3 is CASSHGAAFF. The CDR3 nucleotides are TGTGCCAGCAGCCACGGGGCAGCTTTCTTT.

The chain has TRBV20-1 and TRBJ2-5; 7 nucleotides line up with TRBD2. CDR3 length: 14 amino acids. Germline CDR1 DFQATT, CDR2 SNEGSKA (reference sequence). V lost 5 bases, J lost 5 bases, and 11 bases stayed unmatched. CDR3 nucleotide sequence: TGCAGTGCTGAGGGACTATTCCCTTTGGAGACCCAGTACTTC. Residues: CSAEGLFPLETQYF.

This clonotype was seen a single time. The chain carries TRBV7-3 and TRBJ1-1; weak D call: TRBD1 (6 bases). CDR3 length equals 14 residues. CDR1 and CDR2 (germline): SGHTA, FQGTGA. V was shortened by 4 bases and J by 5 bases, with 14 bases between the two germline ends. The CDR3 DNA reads TGTGCCAGCAGCTCGTACACAGGGCAAACTGAAGCTTTCTTT. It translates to CASSSYTGQTEAFF.

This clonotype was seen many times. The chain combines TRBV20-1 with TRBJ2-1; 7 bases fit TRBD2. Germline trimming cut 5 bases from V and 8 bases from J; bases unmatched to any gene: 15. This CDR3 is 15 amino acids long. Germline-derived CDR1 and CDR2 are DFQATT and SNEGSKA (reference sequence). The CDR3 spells CSALLLGRAGDEQFF. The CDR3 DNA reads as TGCAGTGCTCTCTTATTGGGGAGGGCCGGAGATGAGCAGTTCTTC.